This T cell receptor beta chain is from a study of OX40 agonist ivuxolimab in advanced cancers. Study background: Partial responses were achieved by three patients: one hepatocellular carcinoma, two cutaneous melanoma.

Comments on this clone: Its target is not known.

Study-wide results and caveats: On average, a greater number of expanded clones characterised CD8+ T cells relative to CD4+. There was clonal expansion of CD4+ and CD8+ blood T cells by week 6 at 0.1 to 3.0 mg/kg.

TCRdb keeps only in-frame clones here, not all; method: immunoSEQ multiplex PCR. This sample yields over 55,000 clones, of which around 83% are seen a single time; around 0.78% belongs to the top ten. The timepoints at which blood was sampled were baseline, cycle 4 day 1, and cycle 7 day 1. The sequences come from CD4+ or CD8+ T cells sorted from blood, collected in a trial of the OX40 agonist ivuxolimab. This TCR was recovered from an adult with an advanced solid tumor such as melanoma, head and neck, liver or kidney cancer.

The CDR3 reads CASRPSGSGELFF. As DNA, the CDR3 is TGTGCCAGCAGACCTTCAGGGTCCGGGGAGCTGTTTTTT. V is TRBV6-1 and J is TRBJ2-2, with a possible D match to TRBD1 (5 bases). The CDR3 loop spans 13 amino acids. V shed 6 bases and J shed 6 bases, with 11 bases lying between them. Germline V lookup: CDR1 MNHNS, CDR2 SASEGT.